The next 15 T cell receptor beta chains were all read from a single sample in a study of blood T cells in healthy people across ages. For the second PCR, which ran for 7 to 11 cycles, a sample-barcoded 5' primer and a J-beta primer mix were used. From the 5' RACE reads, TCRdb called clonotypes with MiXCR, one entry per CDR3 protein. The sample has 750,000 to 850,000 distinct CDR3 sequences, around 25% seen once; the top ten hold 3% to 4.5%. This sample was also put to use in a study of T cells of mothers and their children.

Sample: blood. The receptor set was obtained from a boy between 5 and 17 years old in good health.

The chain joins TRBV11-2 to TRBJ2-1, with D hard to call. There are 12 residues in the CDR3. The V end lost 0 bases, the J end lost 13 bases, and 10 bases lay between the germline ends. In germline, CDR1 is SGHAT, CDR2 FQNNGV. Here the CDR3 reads CASSLELIYQFF. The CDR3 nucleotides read TGTGCCAGCAGCTTAGAACTAATCTATCAGTTCTTC.

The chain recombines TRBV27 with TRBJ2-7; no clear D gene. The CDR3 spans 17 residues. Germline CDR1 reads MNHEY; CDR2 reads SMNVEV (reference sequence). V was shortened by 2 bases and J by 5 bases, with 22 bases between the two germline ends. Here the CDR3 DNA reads TGTGCCAGCAGTTTAGGCCCGGTAGTAAAGTCTGATAACGAGCAGTACTTC. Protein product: CASSLGPVVKSDNEQYF.

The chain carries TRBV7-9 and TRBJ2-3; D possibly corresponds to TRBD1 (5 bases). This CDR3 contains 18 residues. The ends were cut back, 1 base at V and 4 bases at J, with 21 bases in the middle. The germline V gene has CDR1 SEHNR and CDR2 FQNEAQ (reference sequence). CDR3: CASSLVEVGQGVSDTQYF. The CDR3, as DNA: TGTGCCAGCAGCTTAGTAGAAGTGGGGCAGGGTGTGTCAGATACGCAGTATTTT.

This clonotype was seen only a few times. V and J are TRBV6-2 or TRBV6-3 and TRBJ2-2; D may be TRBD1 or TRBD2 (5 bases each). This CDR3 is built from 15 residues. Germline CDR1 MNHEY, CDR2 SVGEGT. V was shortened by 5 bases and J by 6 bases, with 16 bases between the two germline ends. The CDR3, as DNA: TGTGCCAGCAGTCCCGGGGACCTGCGGCCCGGGGAGCTGTTTTTT. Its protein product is CASSPGDLRPGELFF.

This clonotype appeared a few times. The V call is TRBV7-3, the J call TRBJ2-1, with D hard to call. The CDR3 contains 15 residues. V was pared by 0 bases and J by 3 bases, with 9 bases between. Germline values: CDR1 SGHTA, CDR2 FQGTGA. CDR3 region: CASSLTPSLYNEQFF. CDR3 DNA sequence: TGTGCCAGCAGCTTAACCCCTTCACTCTACAATGAGCAGTTCTTC.

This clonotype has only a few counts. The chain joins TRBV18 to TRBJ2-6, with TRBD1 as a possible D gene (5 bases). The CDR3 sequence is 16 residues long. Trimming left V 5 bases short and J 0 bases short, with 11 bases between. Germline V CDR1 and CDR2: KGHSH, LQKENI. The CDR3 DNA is TGTGCCAGCTCAATCTCAGGGTTCTCTGGGGCCAACGTCCTGACTTTC. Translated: CASSISGFSGANVLTF.

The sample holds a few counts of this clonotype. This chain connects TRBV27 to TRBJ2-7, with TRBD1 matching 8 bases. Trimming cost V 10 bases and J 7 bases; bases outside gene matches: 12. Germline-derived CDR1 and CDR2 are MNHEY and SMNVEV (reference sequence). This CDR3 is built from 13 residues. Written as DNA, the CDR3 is TGTGCCACAACCGAGCAGGGGGCTGGGGAGCAGTACTTC. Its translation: CATTEQGAGEQYF.

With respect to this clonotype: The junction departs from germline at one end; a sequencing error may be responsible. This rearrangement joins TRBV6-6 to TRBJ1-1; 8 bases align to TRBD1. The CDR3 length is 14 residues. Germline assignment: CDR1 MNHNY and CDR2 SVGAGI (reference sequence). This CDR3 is CVSSYAADRGIAFF. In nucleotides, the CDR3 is TGTGTCAGCAGTTATGCTGCCGACAGGGGTATCGCTTTCTTT.

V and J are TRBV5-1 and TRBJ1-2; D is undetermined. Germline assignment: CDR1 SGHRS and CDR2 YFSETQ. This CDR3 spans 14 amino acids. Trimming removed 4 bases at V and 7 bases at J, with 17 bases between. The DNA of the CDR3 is TGCGCCAGCAGCGAGGAATGGATGAACCTTGGCTACACCTTC. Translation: CASSEEWMNLGYTF.

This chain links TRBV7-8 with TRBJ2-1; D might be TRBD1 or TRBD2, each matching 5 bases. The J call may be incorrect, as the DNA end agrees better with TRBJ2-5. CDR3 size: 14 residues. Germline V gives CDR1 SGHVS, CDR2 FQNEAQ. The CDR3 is CASSHRDAGRTQYF. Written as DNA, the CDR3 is TGTGCCAGCAGCCACCGGGACGCAGGGAGGACCCAGTACTTC.

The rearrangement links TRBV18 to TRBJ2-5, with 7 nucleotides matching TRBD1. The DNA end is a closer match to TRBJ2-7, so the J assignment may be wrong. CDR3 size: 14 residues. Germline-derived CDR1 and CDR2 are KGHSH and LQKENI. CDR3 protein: CASSPPMRGHEQYF. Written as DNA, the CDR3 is TGTGCCAGCTCACCACCGATGAGGGGGCACGAGCAGTACTTC.

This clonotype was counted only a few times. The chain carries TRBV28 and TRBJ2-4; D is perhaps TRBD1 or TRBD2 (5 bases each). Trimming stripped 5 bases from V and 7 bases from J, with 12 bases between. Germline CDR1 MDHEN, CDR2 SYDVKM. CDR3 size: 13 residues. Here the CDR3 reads CASSRGKENIQYF. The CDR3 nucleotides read TGTGCCAGCAGTCGGGGCAAAGAGAACATTCAGTACTTC. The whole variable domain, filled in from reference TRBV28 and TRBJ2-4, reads DVKVTQSSRYLVKRTGEKVFLECVQDMDHENMFWYRQDPGLGLRLIYFSYDVKMKEKGDIPEGYSVSREKKERFSLILESASTNQTSMYLCASSRGKENIQYFGAGTRLSVL.

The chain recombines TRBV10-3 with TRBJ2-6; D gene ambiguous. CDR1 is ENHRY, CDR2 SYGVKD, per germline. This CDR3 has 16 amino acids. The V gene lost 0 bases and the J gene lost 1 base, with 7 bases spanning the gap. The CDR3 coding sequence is TGTGCCATCAGTGAGTCGATGGGGTCTGGGGCCAACGTCCTGACTTTC. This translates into CAISESMGSGANVLTF.

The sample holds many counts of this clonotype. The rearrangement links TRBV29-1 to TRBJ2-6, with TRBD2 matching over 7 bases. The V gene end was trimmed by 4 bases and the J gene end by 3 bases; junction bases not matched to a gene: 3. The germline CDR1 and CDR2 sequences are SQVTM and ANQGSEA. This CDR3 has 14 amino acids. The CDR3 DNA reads TGCAGCGTTGGGGGGGGTAGTGGGGCCAACGTCCTGACTTTC. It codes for CSVGGGSGANVLTF.

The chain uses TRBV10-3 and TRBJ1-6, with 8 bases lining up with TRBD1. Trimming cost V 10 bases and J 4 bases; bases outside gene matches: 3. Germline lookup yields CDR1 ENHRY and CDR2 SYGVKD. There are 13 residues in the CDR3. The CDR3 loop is CATTGGYNSPLHF. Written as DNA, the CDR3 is TGTGCCACTACAGGGGGTTATAATTCACCCCTCCACTTT.